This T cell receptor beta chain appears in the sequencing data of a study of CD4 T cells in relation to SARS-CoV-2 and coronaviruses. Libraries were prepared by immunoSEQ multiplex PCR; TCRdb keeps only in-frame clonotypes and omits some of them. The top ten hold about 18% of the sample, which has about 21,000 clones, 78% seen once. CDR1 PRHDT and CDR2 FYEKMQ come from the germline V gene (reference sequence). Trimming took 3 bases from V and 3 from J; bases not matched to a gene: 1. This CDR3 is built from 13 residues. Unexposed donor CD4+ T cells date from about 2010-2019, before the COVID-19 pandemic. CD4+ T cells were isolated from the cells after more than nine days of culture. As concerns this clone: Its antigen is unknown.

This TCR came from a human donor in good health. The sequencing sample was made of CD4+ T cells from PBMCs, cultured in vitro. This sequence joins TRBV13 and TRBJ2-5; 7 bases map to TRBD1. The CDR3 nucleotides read TGTGCCAGCAGCTTGACAGGGAAAGAGACCCAGTACTTC. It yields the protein CASSLTGKETQYF.